Listed below are T cell receptor beta chains from one sample, sequenced in a study of control samples from healthy donors and cancer patients. Clones were read by immunoSEQ multiplex PCR, and TCRdb kept only the in-frame ones, dropping some. This sample has more than 25,000 clones, with 85% found just once. Sequencing was done on a sample of PBMCs. Receptors originate from an older woman with head and neck cancer. CDR3s include the opening cysteine and the closing phenylalanine or tryptophan. D genes are given only for firm matches. Clone size is not always given. Where it is, it says once, few, many or a class for expanded clones.

d_call,clone_size,v_call,j_call,cdr3_nt,cdr3_aa
TRBD2,few,TRBV11-3,TRBJ2-5,TGTGCCAGCAGCTCGGGACTATCCGAAGAGACCCAGTACTTC,CASSSGLSEETQYF
TRBD1,.,TRBV2,TRBJ2-7,TGTGCCAGCCAGGGGGCAGGGGGACGCTTTTTTATCTACGAGCAGTACTTC,CASQGAGGRFFIYEQYF
.,.,TRBV7-2,TRBJ2-7,TGTGCCAGCAGCCCGCTGATTAGGGAGCAGTACTTC,CASSPLIREQYF
.,.,TRBV12-3/TRBV12-4,TRBJ1-5,TGTGCCAGCAGTTTTTCTCAGCAGCCCCAGCATTTT,CASSFSQQPQHF
.,.,TRBV3-1/TRBV3-2,TRBJ1-1,TGTGCCAGCAGCCAAGAGGAGTACACTGAAGCTTTCTTT,CASSQEEYTEAFF
.,.,TRBV9,TRBJ1-2,TGTGCCAGCAGCGAGACAGAGACTAACTATGGCTACACCTTC,CASSETETNYGYTF
.,.,TRBV5-1,TRBJ2-5,TGCGCCAGCAGTCACCAGACTGTAGAAGAGACCCAGTACTTC,CASSHQTVEETQYF
.,.,TRBV20-1,TRBJ2-1,TGCAGTGCTAGTCTGCGTGGGTCGACCCGTTCGGGTGAGCAGTTCTTC,CSASLRGSTRSGEQFF
.,.,TRBV10-3,TRBJ2-3,TGTGCCATCAGTGAGTCGATAACTAGCCTGGGGGATACGCAGTATTTT,CAISESITSLGDTQYF
.,.,TRBV6-2/TRBV6-3,TRBJ1-1,TGTGCCAGCAGTGACGGCGAGACAGGTATGAACACTGAAGCTTTCTTT,CASSDGETGMNTEAFF
.,once,TRBV11-2,TRBJ2-3,TGTGCCAGCAGCTTAGGGGCTAGCAGGGATACGCAGTATTTT,CASSLGASRDTQYF
TRBD2,.,TRBV7-3,TRBJ2-1,TGTGCCAGCAGCTTGACTAGCGGACCACTCAATGAGCAGTTCTTC,CASSLTSGPLNEQFF
TRBD1,once,TRBV5-1,TRBJ1-5,TGCGCCAGCAGCTTGGGTCGACAGGGTCAGCCCCAGCATTTT,CASSLGRQGQPQHF
TRBD2,.,TRBV6-6,TRBJ2-7,TGTGCCAGCAGAATCTCGGGGGGGAAAATCGAGCAGTACTTC,CASRISGGKIEQYF
TRBD1,once,TRBV5-4,TRBJ2-7,TGTGCCAGCACCACAGGGACAGGGCTCTACGAGCAGTACTTC,CASTTGTGLYEQYF
.,.,TRBV11-2,TRBJ2-3,TGTGCCAGCAGCTTAGGCGGGGCCGGGGCGCAGTATTTT,CASSLGGAGAQYF
.,.,TRBV4-3,TRBJ1-5,TGCGCCAGCAGCCAACTCCAGGGATGGGATCAGCCCCAGCATTTT,CASSQLQGWDQPQHF
TRBD2,.,TRBV29-1,TRBJ2-3,TGCAGCGTCGCTGCTAGCGGGAGAGGAGGAAACACAGATACGCAGTATTTT,CSVAASGRGGNTDTQYF
TRBD2,.,TRBV28,TRBJ2-5,TGTGCCAGCAGTTTTCCCACTAGCGGGAGTCAGTCGGAGACCCAGTACTTC,CASSFPTSGSQSETQYF
.,once,TRBV5-1,TRBJ2-1,TGCGCCAGCAGCTTAGACCCCGAGACGAGGTCCAGGGAGCAGTTCTTC,CASSLDPETRSREQFF
.,.,TRBV7-7,TRBJ2-5,TGTGCTAGCAGCTTATCTACGGCCGGTGGTCGAGAGACCCAGTACTTC,CASSLSTAGGRETQYF
.,.,TRBV7-9,TRBJ2-1,TGTGCCAGCAGCTTCGGTGGGATGGTCGATGAGCAGTTCTTC,CASSFGGMVDEQFF
TRBD1,.,TRBV6-5,TRBJ2-7,TGTGCCAGCAGCGATAGGACAGGGGTTCTCGACGAGCAGTACTTC,CASSDRTGVLDEQYF
.,.,TRBV7-6,TRBJ1-5,TGTGCCAGCAGCCAAGACGGCAGTATCAATCAGCCCCAGCATTTT,CASSQDGSINQPQHF
.,.,TRBV11-3,TRBJ1-1,TGTGCCAGCAGCCCAACGGGGGGCGCTGAAGCTTTCTTT,CASSPTGGAEAFF
TRBD2,.,TRBV5-5,TRBJ2-5,TGTGCCAGCAGCTTGCTCCCGGGACTAGCGGGGCTGCAAGAGACCCAGTACTTC,CASSLLPGLAGLQETQYF
.,.,TRBV6-5,TRBJ1-5,TGTGCCAGCAGTTACGAGGGGAGCCAGCCCCAGCATTTT,CASSYEGSQPQHF
.,.,TRBV29-1,TRBJ2-2,TGCAGCGTTCGACGACAAACGAACACCGGGGAGCTGTTTTTT,CSVRRQTNTGELFF
.,.,TRBV6-1,TRBJ2-2,TGTGCCAGCAGTTATTGGGACGGGGAGCTGTTTTTT,CASSYWDGELFF
.,.,TRBV3-1/TRBV3-2,TRBJ1-2,TGTGCCAGCAGCCCATCTTTGGGGGGCGCGGGAGGCTACACCTTC,CASSPSLGGAGGYTF
.,.,TRBV5-1,TRBJ1-2,TGCGCCAGCAGCTTGATCGACCTGGATGGCTACACCTTC,CASSLIDLDGYTF
.,few,TRBV11-3,TRBJ1-6,TGTGCCAGCAGCTTCTCCTTAGGAGTCGGTAATTCACCCCTCCACTTT,CASSFSLGVGNSPLHF
.,.,TRBV24-1,TRBJ2-1,TGTGCCACCACAGGGGGGGCGCACAGGAATGAGCAGTTCTTC,CATTGGAHRNEQFF
TRBD2,.,TRBV23-1,TRBJ2-3,TGCGCCAGCAGCCGGGGACTAGCGTATCGAGATACGCAGTATTTT,CASSRGLAYRDTQYF
TRBD2,.,TRBV9,TRBJ2-3,TGTGCCAGCAGCGTAGATGGGACTAGAAACACAGATACGCAGTATTTT,CASSVDGTRNTDTQYF
TRBD1,.,TRBV10-3,TRBJ2-7,TGTGCCATCGGCCGGGGGGGACAGGGGCGATCCTACGAGCAGTACTTC,CAIGRGGQGRSYEQYF
.,.,TRBV12-3/TRBV12-4,TRBJ2-3,TGTGCCAGCGGGACTAGCACAGATACGCAGTATTTT,CASGTSTDTQYF
.,.,TRBV7-6,TRBJ1-3,TGTGCCAGCAGCCCCTTTTCGCGGAGTGGAAACACCATATATTTT,CASSPFSRSGNTIYF
.,.,TRBV15,TRBJ2-5,TGTGCCACCAGCAGAGATTTGGAGACCCAGTACTTC,CATSRDLETQYF
.,few,TRBV30,TRBJ1-1,TGTGCCTGTTTGGCACTACCGCCCTCTGAAGCTTTCTTT,CACLALPPSEAFF
.,.,TRBV5-6,TRBJ1-1,TGTGCCAGCAGCCCTTTTGAGAGAGGGGTCATGAACACTGAAGCTTTCTTT,CASSPFERGVMNTEAFF
.,.,TRBV7-3,TRBJ2-3,TGTGCCAGCAGCTTAGGGCTACAAACAGATACGCAGTATTTT,CASSLGLQTDTQYF
.,.,TRBV2,TRBJ1-3,TGTGCCAGCAGTGAAGTAGGGGCAGTCTCTGGAAACACCATATATTTT,CASSEVGAVSGNTIYF
TRBD1,.,TRBV29-1,TRBJ2-5,TGCAGCGTTCGTCAGCAGGGGGCCTTAGAGACCCAGTACTTC,CSVRQQGALETQYF
.,.,TRBV24-1,TRBJ2-2,TGTGCCACCAGTGATACGTCCGTGACCGGGGAGCTGTTTTTT,CATSDTSVTGELFF
.,.,TRBV7-2,TRBJ1-2,TGTGCCAGCAGCGCCCGACAGGTTTATGGCTACACCTTC,CASSARQVYGYTF
.,.,TRBV11-2,TRBJ1-1,TGTGCCAGCAGACCCACCGGGTCAGGGGTCACTGAAGCTTTCTTT,CASRPTGSGVTEAFF
.,.,TRBV19,TRBJ2-7,TGTGCCAGTAGTTCCTCGACGGGGGCCTACGAGCAGTACTTC,CASSSSTGAYEQYF
.,.,TRBV25-1,TRBJ2-5,TGTGCCAGCAGTGAATGGGCGGGACAGCAAGAGACCCAGTACTTC,CASSEWAGQQETQYF
TRBD2,.,TRBV7-2,TRBJ2-3,TGTGCCAGCAGCGTGGTTTTCCTTCTAGCGGGAGGACGCACAGATACGCAGTATTTT,CASSVVFLLAGGRTDTQYF
.,.,TRBV5-1,TRBJ2-2,TGCGCCAGCGGGGGGACTTCGAACACCGGGGAGCTGTTTTTT,CASGGTSNTGELFF
TRBD2,.,TRBV2,TRBJ2-3,TGTGCCAGCAGCGCCGATGCCTATAGCGGGGGGTTAGATACGCAGTATTTT,CASSADAYSGGLDTQYF
.,once,TRBV27,TRBJ2-2,TGTGCCAGCAGTTTCTTGGGGGCCGGGGAGCTGTTTTTT,CASSFLGAGELFF
.,.,TRBV9,TRBJ1-3,TGTGCCAGCAGCCCAAGTGGGGGCCAGACTGGAAACACCATATATTTT,CASSPSGGQTGNTIYF
.,.,TRBV2,TRBJ2-3,TGTGCCAGCAGTGAACGCAGCTATACGCAGTATTTT,CASSERSYTQYF
.,.,TRBV7-2,TRBJ1-3,TGTGCCAGCAGCCCCCGTAGGGTCGGAAACACCATATATTTT,CASSPRRVGNTIYF
TRBD1,once,TRBV6-6,TRBJ1-5,TGTGCCAGCACTCCGGGACAGGGTTTTGTGCAGCCCCAGCATTTT,CASTPGQGFVQPQHF
TRBD1,once,TRBV19,TRBJ1-2,TGTGCCAGTAGTCTCAGACAGGGAAGCTACACCTTC,CASSLRQGSYTF
.,.,TRBV12-5,TRBJ1-4,TGTGCTAGTGGTTTGGCCGGCGGGAATGAAAAACTGTTTTTT,CASGLAGGNEKLFF